This T cell receptor (beta chain) was identified in a study of radiation and T cells in renal cell carcinoma. This CDR3 contains 12 residues. Germline CDR1 and CDR2: MNHEY and SMNVEV (reference sequence). V was pared by 1 base and J by 6 bases, with 6 bases between. Time point here: blood 4 weeks post-SBRT, at nephrectomy. Treatment defined: 15 Gy SBRT to primary tumor, nephrectomy 4 weeks later. Repertoires were generated with immunoSEQ multiplex PCR, while TCRdb's copy carries only in-frame clones and drops some. Here the sample spans 97,000 or so clones, approximately 80% being singletons. The sequenced sample was blood, obtained from a patient whose treatment included radiotherapy and nephrectomy. The receptor's source is a man in his fifties or sixties with renal cell carcinoma. This chain uses TRBV27 with TRBJ1-1, with D hard to call. The CDR3 bases are TGTGCCAGCAGTTTATTTACATCTGAAGCTTTCTTT. This encodes CASSLFTSEAFF.